This T cell receptor beta chain was sequenced during a study of human CD8 memory T cell subsets. This clonotype is identified as medium-sized from frequency. What it binds is unknown. UMI-labeled 5' RACE produced the TCR beta libraries. Reanalyzing the 5' RACE reads, TCRdb keeps one entry per CDR3 protein, without DNA. The sample data list some 5,000 distinct CDR3 sequences. Germline V gives CDR1 MNHEY, CDR2 SVGEGT. This CDR3 is 13 amino acids long. Study conclusions and caveats: In contrast to effector memory cells, stem-like memory and precursor exhausted T cells had similarly high diversity.

Sequenced input: CD8+ T cells from PBMCs. This TCR was sampled from a human donor in good health. V gene TRBV6-2 or TRBV6-3 combines with J gene TRBJ2-7. CDR3 amino acids: CASSFANSYEQYF.